This T cell receptor (beta chain) was captured in a study of cytomegalovirus exposure and HLA in healthy donors. PCR used 60 Vbeta primers and 13 Jbeta primers. Here immunoSEQ multiplex PCR was the method, and the copy in TCRdb shows in-frame clones only, minus some. The table lists 150,000 to 200,000 clones, 80% to 85% of them singletons, with around 4.1% in the top ten. With regard to this clone: The antigen remains unidentified.

Whole-study results and caveats: Analysis was performed later, and it showed HLA-associated TCR beta chains to be more clonally expanded than equally common others.

Material for sequencing was PBMCs. The clonotype comes from a man aged 50 to 59 in good health and CMV-seropositive.

For the CDR3, the DNA is TGTGCCAGCAGTGGACAGGGGCGAAACTACGAGCAGTACTTC. Protein: CASSGQGRNYEQYF. The chain carries TRBV28 and TRBJ2-7; 9 bases are shared with TRBD1. The CDR3 consists of 14 residues. Trimming at V came to 5 bases and at J to 3 bases, leaving 5 bases not matched to a gene. Germline V gene data show CDR1 as MDHEN and CDR2 as SYDVKM.